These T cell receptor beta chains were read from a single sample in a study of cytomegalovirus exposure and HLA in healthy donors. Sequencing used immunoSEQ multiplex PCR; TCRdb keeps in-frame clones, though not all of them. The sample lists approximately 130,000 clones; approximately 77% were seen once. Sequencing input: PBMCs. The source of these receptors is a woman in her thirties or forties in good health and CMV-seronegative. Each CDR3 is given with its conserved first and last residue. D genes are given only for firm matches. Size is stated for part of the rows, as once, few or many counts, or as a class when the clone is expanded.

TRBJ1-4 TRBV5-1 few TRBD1 TGCGCCAGCAGCTTAGCCGGACAGGGCGGACGTGAAAAACTGTTTTTT CASSLAGQGGREKLFF
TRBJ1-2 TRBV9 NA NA TGTGCCAGCAGCGCCGAAGGGAGGGGGGGAACGGTTGGCTACACCTTC CASSAEGRGGTVGYTF
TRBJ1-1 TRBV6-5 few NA TGTGCCAGCAGTTACTCGCGACAGAACCTTGAAGCTTTCTTT CASSYSRQNLEAFF
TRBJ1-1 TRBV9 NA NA TGTGCCAGCAGCGTAGACTTGACGGGGGAAGCTTTCTTT CASSVDLTGEAFF
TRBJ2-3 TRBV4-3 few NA TGCGCCAGCAGCCAAGATCCCCCTTCTACTGGCACAGATACGCAGTATTTT CASSQDPPSTGTDTQYF
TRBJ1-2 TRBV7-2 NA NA TGTGCCAGCAGCTTAGACCCAAGAGGAGGTGGCTACACCTTC CASSLDPRGGGYTF
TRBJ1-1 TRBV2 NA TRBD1 TGTGCCAGCATGGGACAGCTGAACACTGAAGCTTTCTTT CASMGQLNTEAFF
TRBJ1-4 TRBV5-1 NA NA TGCGCCAGCAGCTTTGGACAGTATAATGAAAAACTGTTTTTT CASSFGQYNEKLFF
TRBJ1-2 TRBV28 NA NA TGTGCCAGCAGTTTTTCCAGCTATGGCTACACCTTC CASSFSSYGYTF
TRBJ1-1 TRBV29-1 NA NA TGCAGCGTTGACCTCAGGGTCGCCGACACTGAAGCTTTCTTT CSVDLRVADTEAFF
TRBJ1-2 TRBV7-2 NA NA TGTGCCAGCAGCCTCCAGGGATCCAACTATGGCTACACCTTC CASSLQGSNYGYTF
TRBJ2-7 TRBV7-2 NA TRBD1 TGTGCCAGCAGCTCACAGGGGAACGAGCAGTACTTC CASSSQGNEQYF
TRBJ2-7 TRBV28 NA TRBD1 TGTGCCAGCAGTCCATGGGGACAGGGGGGCGAGCAGTACTTC CASSPWGQGGEQYF
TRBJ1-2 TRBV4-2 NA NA TGTGCCAGCAGCCAAGACGGGACAACGAAAAACTATGGCTACACCTTC CASSQDGTTKNYGYTF
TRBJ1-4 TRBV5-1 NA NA TGCGCCAGCAGCTCGTCAGGGGCGGGTGAAAAACTGTTTTTT CASSSSGAGEKLFF
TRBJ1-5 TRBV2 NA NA TGTGCCAGCAGTGACGTTGGGGAATCAGGGAATCAGCCCCAGCATTTT CASSDVGESGNQPQHF
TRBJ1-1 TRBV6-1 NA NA TGTGCCAGCAGTGAAGGATCAGGGTGGAACACTGAAGCTTTCTTT CASSEGSGWNTEAFF
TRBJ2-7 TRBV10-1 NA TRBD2 TGCGCCAGCAGAACTAGCGGGGAGACCTACGAGCAGTACTTC CASRTSGETYEQYF
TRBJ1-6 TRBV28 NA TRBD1 TGTGCCAGCAGTTTCCAGGGGGCCGCCTATAATTCACCCCTCCACTTT CASSFQGAAYNSPLHF
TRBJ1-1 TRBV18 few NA TGTGCCAGCTCTCAACAGAACACTGAAGCTTTCTTT CASSQQNTEAFF
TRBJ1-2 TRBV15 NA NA TGTGCCACCAGCAGCGGACAGAGCTATGGCTACACCTTC CATSSGQSYGYTF
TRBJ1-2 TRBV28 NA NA TGTGCCAGCATCACTTCAGTACGGGGGGCGCGCGGCTACACCTTC CASITSVRGARGYTF
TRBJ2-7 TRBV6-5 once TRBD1 TGTGCCAGCAGTTACCAACCGGGACAGGGGCTTTACGAGCAGTACTTC CASSYQPGQGLYEQYF
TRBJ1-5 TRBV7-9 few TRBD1 TGTGCCAGCAGCGACTCGGACAGGCGGCGCCAGCCCCAGCATTTT CASSDSDRRRQPQHF
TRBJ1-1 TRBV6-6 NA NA TGTGCCAGCCTAACCCCTCCCTTTAGCGACACTGAAGCTTTCTTT CASLTPPFSDTEAFF
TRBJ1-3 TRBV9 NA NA TGTGCCAGCAGCGGTGCGGACACCATATATTTT CASSGADTIYF
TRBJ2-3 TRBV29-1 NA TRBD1 TGCAGCGTTGGGGATGTAGGGGGCAGGACAGATACGCAGTATTTT CSVGDVGGRTDTQYF
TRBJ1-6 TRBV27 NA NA TGTGCCAGCAGATCTGATCTGACAGATGATTCACCCCTCCACTTT CASRSDLTDDSPLHF
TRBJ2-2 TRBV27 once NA TGTGCCAGCAGTTTAAGTGGCAGGGTTGGCCCCGGGGAGCTGTTTTTT CASSLSGRVGPGELFF
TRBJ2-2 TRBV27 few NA TGTGCCAGCAATCCCCGAGGGGGGGAGACCGGGGAGCTGTTTTTT CASNPRGGETGELFF
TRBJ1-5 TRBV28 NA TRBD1 TGTGCCAGCAGCGGTACAGGGGGAAGCAATCAGCCCCAGCATTTT CASSGTGGSNQPQHF
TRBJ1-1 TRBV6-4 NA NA TGTGCCAGCACTCAGGGGACACTTCTTCTAAGAGCTTTCTTT CASTQGTLLLRAFF
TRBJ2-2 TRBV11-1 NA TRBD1 TGTGCCAGCAGCTTGGGGGACAGGGAGACCGGGGAGCTGTTTTTT CASSLGDRETGELFF
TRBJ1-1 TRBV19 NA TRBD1 TGTGCCAGTAGGCGACAGGGTGACACTGAAGCTTTCTTT CASRRQGDTEAFF
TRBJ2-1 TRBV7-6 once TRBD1 TGTGCCAGCAGCCCGATCGGACAGGGGGATTCCTACAATGAGCAGTTCTTC CASSPIGQGDSYNEQFF
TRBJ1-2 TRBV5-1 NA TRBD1 TGCGCCAGCAGCTTGTTAGACAGGGAACTTTATGGCTACACCTTC CASSLLDRELYGYTF
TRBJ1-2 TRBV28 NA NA TGTGCCAGCAGCGCAGGGAGGGGTGACTATGGCTACACCTTC CASSAGRGDYGYTF
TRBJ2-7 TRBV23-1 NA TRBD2 TGCGCCAGCAACTCCTGGGGGGGAAACTACGAGCAGTACTTC CASNSWGGNYEQYF
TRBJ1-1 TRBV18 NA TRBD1 TGTGCCAGCTCACCAGGGACAGCGAACACTGAAGCTTTCTTT CASSPGTANTEAFF
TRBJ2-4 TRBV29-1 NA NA TGCAGCGTTGAGATGGGGGCTCTAACCAAAAACATTCAGTACTTC CSVEMGALTKNIQYF
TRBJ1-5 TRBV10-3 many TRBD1 TGTGCCATCAGTGAGACCCTACAGGGGGCGATGGGACAGCCCCAGCATTTT CAISETLQGAMGQPQHF
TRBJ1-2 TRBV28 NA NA TGTGCCAGCAGTTTATCAGGGGCCCACGGCGACAATGGCTACACCTTC CASSLSGAHGDNGYTF
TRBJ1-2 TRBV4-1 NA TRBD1 TGCGCCAGCAGCCAAGATTCAGGGGGCGGCTATGGCTACACCTTC CASSQDSGGGYGYTF
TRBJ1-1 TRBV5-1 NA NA TGCGCCAGCAGCCCTGTGGCGGGGGTGAACACTGAAGCTTTCTTT CASSPVAGVNTEAFF